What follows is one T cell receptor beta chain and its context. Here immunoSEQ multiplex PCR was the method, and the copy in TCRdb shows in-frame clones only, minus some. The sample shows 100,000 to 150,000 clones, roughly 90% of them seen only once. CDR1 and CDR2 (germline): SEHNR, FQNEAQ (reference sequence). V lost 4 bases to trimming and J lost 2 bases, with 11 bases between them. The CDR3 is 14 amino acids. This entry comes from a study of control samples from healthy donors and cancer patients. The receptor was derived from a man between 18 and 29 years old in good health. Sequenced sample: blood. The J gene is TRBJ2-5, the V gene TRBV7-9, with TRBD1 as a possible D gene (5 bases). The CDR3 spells CASSSTGVQETQYF. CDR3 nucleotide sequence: TGTGCCAGCAGCTCTACAGGAGTTCAAGAGACCCAGTACTTC.